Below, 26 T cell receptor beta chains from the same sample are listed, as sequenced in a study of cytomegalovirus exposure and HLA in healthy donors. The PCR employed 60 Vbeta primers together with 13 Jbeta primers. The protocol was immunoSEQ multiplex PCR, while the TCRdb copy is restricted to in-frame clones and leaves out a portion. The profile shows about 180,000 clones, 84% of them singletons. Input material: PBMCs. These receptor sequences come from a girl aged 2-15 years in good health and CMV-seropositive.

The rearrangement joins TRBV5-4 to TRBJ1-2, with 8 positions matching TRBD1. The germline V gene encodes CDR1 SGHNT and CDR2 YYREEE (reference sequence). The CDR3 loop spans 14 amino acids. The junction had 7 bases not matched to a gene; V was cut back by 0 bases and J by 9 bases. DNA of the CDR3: TGTGCCAGCAGCTTGGAACAGGGGGGTTCACGCTACACCTTC. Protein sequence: CASSLEQGGSRYTF.

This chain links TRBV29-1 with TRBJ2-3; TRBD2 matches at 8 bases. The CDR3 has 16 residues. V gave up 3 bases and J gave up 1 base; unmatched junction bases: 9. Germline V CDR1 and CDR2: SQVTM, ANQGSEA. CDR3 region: CSVDLGVGGGTDTQYF. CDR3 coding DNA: TGCAGCGTTGATCTAGGTGTCGGGGGGGGCACAGATACGCAGTATTTT.

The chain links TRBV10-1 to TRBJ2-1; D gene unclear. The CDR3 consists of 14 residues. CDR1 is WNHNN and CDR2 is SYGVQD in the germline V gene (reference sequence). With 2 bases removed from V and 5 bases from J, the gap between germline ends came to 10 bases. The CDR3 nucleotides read TGCGCCAGCAGTGAGGCTTCAACGGACAATGAGCAGTTCTTC. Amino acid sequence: CASSEASTDNEQFF.

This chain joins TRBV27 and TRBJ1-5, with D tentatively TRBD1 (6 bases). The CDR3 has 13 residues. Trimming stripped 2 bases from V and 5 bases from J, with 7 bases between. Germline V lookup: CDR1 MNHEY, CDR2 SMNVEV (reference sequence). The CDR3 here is CASSLQGYQPQHF. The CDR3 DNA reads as TGTGCCAGCAGTTTACAGGGGTATCAGCCCCAGCATTTT.

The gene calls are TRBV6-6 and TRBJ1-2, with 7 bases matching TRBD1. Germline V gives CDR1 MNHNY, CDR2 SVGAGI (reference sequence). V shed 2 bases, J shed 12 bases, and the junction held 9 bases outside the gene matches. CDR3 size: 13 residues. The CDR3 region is CASSYLTGSDHTF. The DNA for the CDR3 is TGTGCCAGCAGTTACCTGACAGGGTCGGACCACACCTTC.

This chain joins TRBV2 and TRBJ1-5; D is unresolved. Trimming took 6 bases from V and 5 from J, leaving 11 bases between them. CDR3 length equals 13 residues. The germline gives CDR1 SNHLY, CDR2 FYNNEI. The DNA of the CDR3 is TGTGCCAGCAGCCAAAGCCGTGATCAGCCCCAGCATTTT. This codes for CASSQSRDQPQHF.

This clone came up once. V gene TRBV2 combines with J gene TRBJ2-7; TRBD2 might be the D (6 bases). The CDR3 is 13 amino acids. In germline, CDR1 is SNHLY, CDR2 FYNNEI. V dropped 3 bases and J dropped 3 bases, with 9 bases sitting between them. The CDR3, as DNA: TGTGCCAGCAGTGATCGGAGGGGCTACGAGCAGTACTTC. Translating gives CASSDRRGYEQYF.

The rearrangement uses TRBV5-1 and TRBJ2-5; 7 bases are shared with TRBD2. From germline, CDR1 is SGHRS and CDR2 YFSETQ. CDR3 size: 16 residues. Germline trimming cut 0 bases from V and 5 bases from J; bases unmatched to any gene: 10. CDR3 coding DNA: TGCGCCAGCAGCTTGGGAGCGGGAATCCGGGGGGAGACCCAGTACTTC. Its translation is CASSLGAGIRGETQYF.

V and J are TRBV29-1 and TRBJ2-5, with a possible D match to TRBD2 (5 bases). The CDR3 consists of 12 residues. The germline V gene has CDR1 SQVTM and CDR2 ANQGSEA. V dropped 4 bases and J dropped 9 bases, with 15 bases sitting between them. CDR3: CSVAREGRSQYF. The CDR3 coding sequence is TGCAGCGTTGCGCGTGAGGGAAGGTCCCAGTACTTC.

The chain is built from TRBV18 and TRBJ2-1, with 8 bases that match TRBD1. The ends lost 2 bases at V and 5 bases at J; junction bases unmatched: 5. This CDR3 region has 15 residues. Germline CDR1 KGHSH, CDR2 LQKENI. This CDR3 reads CASSPDRGLDNEQFF. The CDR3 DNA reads TGTGCCAGCTCACCAGACAGGGGTTTGGACAATGAGCAGTTCTTC.

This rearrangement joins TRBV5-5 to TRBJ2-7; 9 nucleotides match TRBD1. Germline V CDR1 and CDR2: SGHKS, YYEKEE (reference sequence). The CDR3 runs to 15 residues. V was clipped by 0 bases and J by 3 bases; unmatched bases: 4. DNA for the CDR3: TGTGCCAGCAGCTTGGCTCCGGACAGGGGCTACGAGCAGTACTTC. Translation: CASSLAPDRGYEQYF.

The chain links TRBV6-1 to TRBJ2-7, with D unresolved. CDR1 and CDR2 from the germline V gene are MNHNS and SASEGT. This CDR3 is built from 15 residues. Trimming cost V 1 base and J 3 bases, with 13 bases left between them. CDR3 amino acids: CASSEVHNTYYEQYF. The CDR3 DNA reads TGTGCCAGCAGTGAAGTACACAACACATACTACGAGCAGTACTTC.

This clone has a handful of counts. The CDR3 loop reads CAWTTGTGAQPQHF. The DNA of the CDR3 is TGTGCCTGGACCACCGGGACAGGGGCCCAGCCCCAGCATTTT. The V gene is TRBV30, the J gene TRBJ1-5, with TRBD1 matching over 10 bases. The CDR3 runs 14 residues. Trimming took 4 bases from V and 7 from J; bases not matched to a gene: 7. CDR1 and CDR2 from the germline V gene are GTSNPN and SVGIG (reference sequence).

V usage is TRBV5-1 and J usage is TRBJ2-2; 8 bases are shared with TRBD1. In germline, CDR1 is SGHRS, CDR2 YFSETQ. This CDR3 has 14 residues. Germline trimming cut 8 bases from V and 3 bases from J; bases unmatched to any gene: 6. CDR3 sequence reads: CASSMDRDTGELFF. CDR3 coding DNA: TGCGCCAGTTCGATGGACAGGGACACCGGGGAGCTGTTTTTT.

This CDR3 is CASSKDGYEQYF. CDR3 in DNA: TGTGCCAGCAGCAAAGACGGGTACGAGCAGTACTTC. The J gene is TRBJ2-7, the V gene TRBV21-1; the listed D gene, TRBD2, was not tested against the DNA. TRBV21-1 is flagged as a pseudogene. This CDR3 spans 12 amino acids.

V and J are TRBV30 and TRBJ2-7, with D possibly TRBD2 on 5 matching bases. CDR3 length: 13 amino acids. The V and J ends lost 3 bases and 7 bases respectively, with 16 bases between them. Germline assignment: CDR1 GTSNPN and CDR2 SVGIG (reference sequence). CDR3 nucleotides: TGTGCCTGGAGCCAGACGGGGTCGGGGGAGCAGTACTTC. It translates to CAWSQTGSGEQYF.

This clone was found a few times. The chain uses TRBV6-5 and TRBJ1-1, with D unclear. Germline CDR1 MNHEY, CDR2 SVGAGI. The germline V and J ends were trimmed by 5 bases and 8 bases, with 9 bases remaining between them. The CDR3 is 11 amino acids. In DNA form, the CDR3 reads TGTGCCAGCAGTGGCCGGGTCGAAGCTTTCTTT. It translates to CASSGRVEAFF.

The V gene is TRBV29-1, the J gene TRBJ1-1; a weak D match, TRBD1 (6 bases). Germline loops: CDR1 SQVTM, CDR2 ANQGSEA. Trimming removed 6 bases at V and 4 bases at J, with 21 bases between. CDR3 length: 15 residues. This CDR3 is CSVRHDPQGTTEAFF. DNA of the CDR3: TGCAGCGTCCGCCACGACCCACAGGGAACCACTGAAGCTTTCTTT.

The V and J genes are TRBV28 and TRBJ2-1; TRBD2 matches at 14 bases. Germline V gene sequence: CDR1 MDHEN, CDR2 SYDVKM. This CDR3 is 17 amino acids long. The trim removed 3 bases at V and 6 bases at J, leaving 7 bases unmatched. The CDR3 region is CASSFRGGTSGSNEQFF. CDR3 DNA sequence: TGTGCCAGCAGTTTTCGGGGGGGGACTAGCGGGAGCAATGAGCAGTTCTTC. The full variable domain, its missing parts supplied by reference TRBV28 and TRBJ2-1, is DVKVTQSSRYLVKRTGEKVFLECVQDMDHENMFWYRQDPGLGLRLIYFSYDVKMKEKGDIPEGYSVSREKKERFSLILESASTNQTSMYLCASSFRGGTSGSNEQFFGPGTRLTVL.

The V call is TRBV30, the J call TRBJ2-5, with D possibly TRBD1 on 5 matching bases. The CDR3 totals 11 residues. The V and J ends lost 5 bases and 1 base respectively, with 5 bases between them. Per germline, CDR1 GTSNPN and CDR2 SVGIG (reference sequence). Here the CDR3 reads CAWDSQETQYF. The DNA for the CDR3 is TGTGCCTGGGACAGCCAAGAGACCCAGTACTTC.

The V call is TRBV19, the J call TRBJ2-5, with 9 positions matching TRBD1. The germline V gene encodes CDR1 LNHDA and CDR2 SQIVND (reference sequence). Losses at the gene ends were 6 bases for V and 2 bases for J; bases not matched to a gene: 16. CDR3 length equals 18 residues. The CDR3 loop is CASSTGTGRIINQETQYF. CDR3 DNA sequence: TGTGCCAGTAGCACCGGGACAGGGCGAATTATTAATCAAGAGACCCAGTACTTC.

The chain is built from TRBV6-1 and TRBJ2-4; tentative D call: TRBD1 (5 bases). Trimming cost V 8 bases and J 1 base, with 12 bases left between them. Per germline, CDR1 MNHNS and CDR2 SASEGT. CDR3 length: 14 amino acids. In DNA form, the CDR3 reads TGTGCCAGCCGAATGGGGCCTGCCAAAAACATTCAGTACTTC. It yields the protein CASRMGPAKNIQYF.

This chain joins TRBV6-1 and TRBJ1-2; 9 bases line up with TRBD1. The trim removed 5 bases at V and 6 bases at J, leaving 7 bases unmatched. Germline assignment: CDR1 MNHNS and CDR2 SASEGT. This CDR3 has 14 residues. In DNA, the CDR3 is TGTGCCAGCAGTCCCCGGGACAGGGCCAATGGCTACACCTTC. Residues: CASSPRDRANGYTF.

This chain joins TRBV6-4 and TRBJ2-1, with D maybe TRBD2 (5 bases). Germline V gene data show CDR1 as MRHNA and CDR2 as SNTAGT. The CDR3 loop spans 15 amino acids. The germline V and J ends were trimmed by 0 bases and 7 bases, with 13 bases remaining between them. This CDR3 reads CASSDSRVPWNEQFF. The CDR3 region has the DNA TGTGCCAGCAGTGACTCGAGGGTCCCCTGGAATGAGCAGTTCTTC.

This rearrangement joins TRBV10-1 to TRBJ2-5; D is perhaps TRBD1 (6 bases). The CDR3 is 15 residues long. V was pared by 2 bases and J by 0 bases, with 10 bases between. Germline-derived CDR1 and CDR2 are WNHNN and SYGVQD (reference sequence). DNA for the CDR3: TGCGCCAGCAGTGAGACTAGGGGGTACCAAGAGACCCAGTACTTC. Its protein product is CASSETRGYQETQYF.

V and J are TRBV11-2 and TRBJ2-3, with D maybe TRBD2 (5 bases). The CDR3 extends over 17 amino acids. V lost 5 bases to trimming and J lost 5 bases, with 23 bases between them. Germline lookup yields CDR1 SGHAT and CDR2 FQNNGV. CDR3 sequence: CASSTREPGPGGDTQYF. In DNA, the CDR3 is TGTGCCAGCAGCACACGGGAACCAGGACCGGGCGGAGATACGCAGTATTTT.